Listed below are T cell receptor beta chains from one sample, sequenced in a study of T cell repertoires in cytomegalovirus infection. Each CDR3 protein gets one entry after TCRdb re-called the reads with MiXCR. This sample yields around 100,000 distinct CDR3 sequences, of which roughly two fifths are seen a single time; just under 75% belongs to the top ten. What these receptors recognize is not known. Sequencing used CD8+ T cells from cultured PBMCs, obtained from culture after CMV antigen stimulation. These receptors were collected from a human donor in good health (CMV status not recorded). Some clones in this sample may be carry-over from other donors' samples. Each CDR3 is given with its conserved first and last residue. D genes are given only for firm matches. The size field is filled for only some rows; it gives once, few, many or a size class.

D: -
size: -
V: TRBV2
J: TRBJ2-1
CDR3: CASSGYYNEQFF
DNA: TGTGCCAGCAGTGGTTACTACAATGAGCAGTTCTTC

D: -
size: -
V: TRBV12-3/TRBV12-4
J: TRBJ1-2
CDR3: CASRRGGAQANYGYTF
DNA: TGTGCCAGCCGACGAGGGGGGGCCCAGGCTAACTATGGCTACACCTTC

D: -
size: many
V: TRBV5-1
J: TRBJ2-3
CDR3: CASSRSGLGPSTDTQYF
DNA: TGCGCCAGCAGCAGGTCGGGACTGGGCCCTAGCACAGATACGCAGTATTTT

D: -
size: -
V: TRBV7-9
J: TRBJ2-7
CDR3: CASSLVGPYEQYF
DNA: TGTGCCAGCAGCTTAGTCGGACCGTACGAGCAGTACTTC

D: -
size: -
V: TRBV5-4
J: TRBJ2-7
CDR3: CASSSDGGYEQYF
DNA: TGTGCCAGCAGTTCGGATGGGGGTTACGAGCAGTACTTC

D: -
size: -
V: TRBV13
J: TRBJ2-7
CDR3: CASSLSGSLYEQYF
DNA: TGTGCCAGCAGCCTGTCCGGGAGCCTGTACGAGCAGTACTTC

D: -
size: -
V: TRBV12-3/TRBV12-4
J: TRBJ2-5
CDR3: CASSSRGGGWKETQYF
DNA: TGTGCCAGCAGTTCCCGGGGTGGGGGCTGGAAAGAGACACAGTACTTC

D: -
size: few
V: TRBV7-2
J: TRBJ2-1
CDR3: CASRSGTAYNEQFF
DNA: TGTGCCAGCAGATCCGGGACGGCCTACAATGAGCAGTTCTTC

D: -
size: -
V: TRBV12-3/TRBV12-4
J: TRBJ1-1
CDR3: CASRLDTEAFF
DNA: TGTGCCAGCAGGCTGGACACTGAAGCTTTCTTT

D: -
size: -
V: TRBV12-3/TRBV12-4
J: TRBJ2-7
CDR3: CASSVYGATYEQYF
DNA: TGTGCCAGCAGTGTGTATGGGGCCACCTACGAGCAGTACTTC

D: -
size: -
V: TRBV7-2
J: TRBJ2-7
CDR3: CASSNALSYEQYF
DNA: TGTGCCAGCAGCAATGCTCTCTCCTACGAGCAGTACTTC

D: TRBD2
size: many
V: TRBV2
J: TRBJ2-3
CDR3: CASSELAGTSTDTQYF
DNA: TGTGCCAGCAGTGAACTAGCGGGGACAAGCACAGATACGCAGTATTTT

D: TRBD2
size: -
V: TRBV7-6
J: TRBJ2-1
CDR3: CASSTGLAGFDEQFF
DNA: TGTGCCAGCAGCACCGGACTAGCGGGGTTCGATGAGCAGTTCTTC

D: -
size: -
V: TRBV11-1
J: TRBJ2-7
CDR3: CASSPTGGEQYF
DNA: TGTGCCAGCAGCCCGACCGGGGGCGAGCAGTACTTC

D: -
size: few
V: TRBV7-6
J: TRBJ2-7
CDR3: CASSHSTGDEQYF
DNA: TGTGCCAGCAGCCACTCGACGGGGGACGAGCAGTACTTC

D: -
size: few
V: TRBV7-9
J: TRBJ1-1
CDR3: CASSPTAVTEAFF
DNA: TGTGCCAGCAGCCCAACGGCCGTCACTGAAGCTTTCTTT

D: -
size: many
V: TRBV7-9
J: TRBJ2-2
CDR3: CASSPNQWNTGELFF
DNA: TGTGCCAGCAGCCCCAACCAGTGGAACACCGGGGAGCTGTTTTTT

D: -
size: -
V: TRBV28
J: TRBJ1-1
CDR3: CASSLIGIGTEAFF
DNA: TGTGCCAGCAGTTTAATTGGGATAGGCACTGAAGCTTTCTTT

D: -
size: once
V: TRBV24-1
J: TRBJ2-5
CDR3: CATSDPTRDGQETQYF
DNA: TGTGCCACCAGTGACCCGACACGGGACGGTCAAGAGACCCAGTACTTC

D: -
size: many
V: TRBV25-1
J: TRBJ2-1
CDR3: CASSESRMGLSYNEQFF
DNA: TGTGCCAGCAGTGAGTCGCGGATGGGGCTCTCCTACAATGAGCAGTTCTTC

D: -
size: many
V: TRBV3-1
J: TRBJ1-1
CDR3: CASSQDGRGGTEAFF
DNA: TGTGCCAGCAGCCAAGATGGCAGGGGTGGCACTGAAGCTTTCTTT

D: -
size: few
V: TRBV6-1
J: TRBJ1-5
CDR3: CASRVTGDSNQPQHF
DNA: TGTGCCAGCAGGGTGACAGGCGATAGCAATCAGCCCCAGCATTTT

D: -
size: -
V: TRBV19
J: TRBJ1-2
CDR3: CASNTGGIDGYTF
DNA: TGTGCCAGTAATACGGGGGGAATAGATGGCTACACCTTC

D: -
size: -
V: TRBV6-5
J: TRBJ1-1
CDR3: CASSYEGEGTEAFF
DNA: TGTGCCAGCAGTTACGAGGGGGAAGGCACTGAAGCTTTCTTT

D: -
size: few
V: TRBV7-9
J: TRBJ2-7
CDR3: CASSWKGTAVYEQYF
DNA: TGTGCCAGCAGCTGGAAAGGGACGGCCGTTTACGAGCAGTACTTC

D: -
size: few
V: TRBV27
J: TRBJ1-5
CDR3: CASSPEQGLQPQHF
DNA: TGTGCCAGCAGTCCCGAACAGGGACTCCAGCCCCAGCATTTT

D: -
size: many
V: TRBV3-1
J: TRBJ1-1
CDR3: CASSPLSGFSGTEAFF
DNA: TGTGCCAGCAGCCCCTTGTCGGGGTTTTCAGGCACTGAAGCTTTCTTT

D: -
size: -
V: TRBV24-1
J: TRBJ2-1
CDR3: CAGGTDKPPGNEQFF
DNA: TGTGCCGGCGGGACAGATAAACCTCCGGGCAATGAGCAGTTCTTC

D: -
size: -
V: TRBV4-1
J: TRBJ2-1
CDR3: CASSQDQNNEQFF
DNA: TGCGCCAGCAGCCAAGATCAAAACAATGAGCAGTTCTTC

D: -
size: -
V: TRBV7-6
J: TRBJ2-7
CDR3: CASSLTADYEQYF
DNA: TGTGCCAGCAGCTTAACGGCCGATTACGAGCAGTACTTC

D: TRBD1
size: -
V: TRBV9
J: TRBJ1-2
CDR3: CASSNGQGYGYTF
DNA: TGTGCCAGCAGCAACGGACAGGGCTATGGCTACACCTTC

D: TRBD1
size: few
V: TRBV7-9
J: TRBJ2-5
CDR3: CASSLTGVQETQYF
DNA: TGTGCCAGCAGCTTGACAGGGGTCCAAGAGACCCAGTACTTC

D: -
size: -
V: TRBV7-9
J: TRBJ1-5
CDR3: CASSLGGVYQPQHF
DNA: TGTGCCAGCAGCTTAGGGGGGGTATACCAGCCCCAGCATTTT

D: -
size: many
V: TRBV4-2
J: TRBJ2-7
CDR3: CASSQYVGGIYEQYF
DNA: TGTGCCAGCAGCCAATATGTCGGTGGAATCTACGAGCAGTACTTC

D: TRBD1
size: -
V: TRBV27
J: TRBJ1-5
CDR3: CASSLIGTANQPQHF
DNA: TGTGCCAGCAGTTTAATCGGGACAGCAAATCAGCCCCAGCATTTT

D: -
size: -
V: TRBV7-2
J: TRBJ1-1
CDR3: CANSPGGRLKSTEAFF
DNA: TGTGCCAACAGCCCCGGGGGGCGCTTAAAATCGACTGAAGCTTTCTTT

D: -
size: -
V: TRBV19
J: TRBJ2-3
CDR3: CASKSQGSTDTQYF
DNA: TGTGCCAGCAAATCACAGGGAAGCACAGATACGCAGTATTTT

D: -
size: -
V: TRBV2
J: TRBJ2-6
CDR3: CASTEQLPGANVLTF
DNA: TGTGCCAGCACCGAGCAATTACCTGGGGCCAACGTCCTGACTTTC